The clone carrying this TCR beta chain showed up many times. Amplification targeted TCR beta CDR3 regions from RNA transcripts. When the TCR CDR3 underwent first-round RT-PCR, the HTBI primer set was used. TCRdb re-analysed the multiplex PCR reads in MiXCR, keeping a single row per CDR3 protein. This table holds 700,000 to 950,000 distinct CDR3 sequences, roughly a third found once. Recently diagnosed hyperthyroidism of less than 2 months' duration affected patients aged 18 to 65. These data come from a study of T cells in Graves' hyperthyroidism and ophthalmopathy. Germline CDR1 is LNHDA and CDR2 is SQIVND (reference sequence). With 8 bases removed from V and 0 bases from J, the gap between germline ends came to 13 bases. This CDR3 has 14 amino acids.

This sequence originates from a woman aged 40 to 55 with Graves' hyperthyroidism. The sequencing input was blood. V gene TRBV19 combines with J gene TRBJ1-2, with D possibly matching TRBD1 (5 bases). The chain's CDR3 is CASEKTEPNYGYTF. CDR3 nucleotide sequence: TGTGCCAGTGAGAAGACAGAGCCTAACTATGGCTACACCTTC.